This section outlines one T cell receptor (beta chain) sequence together with its context. Under the authors' procedure: Estimation of nucleated cell counts was performed using reference gene primer amplification. Assay used: immunoSEQ multiplex PCR; TCRdb lists only in-frame clones, some missing. The DNA was the basis for D and trimming; V, J and clone size are from that table. The table records fewer than 350,000 clones, over 75% of them present only once. The data belong to a study of blood T cell repertoires in COVID-19. The clonotype originates from a woman between 25 and 40 years old with COVID-19, enrolled during active disease. What was sequenced was peripheral blood.

CDR3 protein: CASRGTGYTGELFF. The CDR3 nucleotides are TGTGCCAGCAGGGGGACAGGGTACACCGGGGAGCTGTTTTTT. The chain uses TRBV28 and TRBJ2-2, with 9 bases lining up with TRBD1. This CDR3 has 14 amino acids. CDR1 and CDR2 from the germline V gene are MDHEN and SYDVKM. V lost 6 bases and J lost 3; bases outside the gene matches: 2.